These 31 T cell receptor beta chains share one sample of origin, sequenced in a study of cytomegalovirus exposure and HLA in healthy donors. It was with 60 Vbeta and 13 Jbeta primers that the PCR ran. Data came from immunoSEQ multiplex PCR; TCRdb stores just in-frame clones and leaves some out. The table lists about 150,000 clones, roughly 84% of them singletons. The sample consisted of PBMCs. The receptor source for this set is a man between 18 and 29 years old in good health and CMV-seronegative.

The V and J genes are TRBV7-2 and TRBJ2-1; 7 nucleotides align to TRBD2. Germline CDR1 reads SGHTA; CDR2 reads FQGNSA. The V gene end was trimmed by 5 bases and the J gene end by 5 bases; junction bases not matched to a gene: 9. The CDR3 is 15 residues long. In DNA form, the CDR3 reads TGTGCCAGCAGCCCTCGCGGGGGAATCGACAATGAGCAGTTCTTC. Translated: CASSPRGGIDNEQFF.

This clone has a handful of counts. The V call is TRBV28, the J call TRBJ2-6; 8 positions agree with TRBD1. The CDR3 runs 16 residues. CDR1 and CDR2 from the germline V gene are MDHEN and SYDVKM. With V trimmed by 5 bases and J by 4 bases, 7 bases remained unmatched. CDR3 amino acids: CASSLGQEDGANVLTF. The CDR3 region has the DNA TGTGCCAGCAGTCTGGGACAGGAGGACGGGGCCAACGTCCTGACTTTC.

This chain uses TRBV12-5 with TRBJ2-4, with D possibly matching TRBD2 (6 bases). The V and J ends lost 6 bases and 0 bases respectively, with 15 bases between them. The germline gives CDR1 LGHNT, CDR2 FRNRAP. The CDR3 runs to 16 residues. The CDR3 protein is CASGLDYPGAKNIQYF. The CDR3 bases are TGTGCTAGTGGCCTGGACTACCCGGGAGCCAAAAACATTCAGTACTTC.

This rearrangement joins TRBV18 to TRBJ1-1; unclear D gene. Deletions cut 4 bases from V and 2 bases from J, with 17 bases between. Per germline, CDR1 KGHSH and CDR2 LQKENI. There are 16 residues in the CDR3. This chain's CDR3 is CASSRLGGVGNTEAFF. CDR3 nucleotide sequence: TGTGCCAGCTCACGACTTGGTGGTGTGGGTAACACTGAAGCTTTCTTT. Supplemented by reference TRBV18 and TRBJ1-1, the full variable domain reads NAGVMQNPRHLVRRRGQEARLRCSPMKGHSHVYWYRQLPEEGLKFMVYLQKENIIDESGMPKERFSAEFPKEGPSILRIQQVVRGDSAAYFCASSRLGGVGNTEAFFGQGTRLTVV.

CDR3 bases: TGTGCCTGGATAGCGGGGGGGCAGGTCGGGGAGCTGTTTTTT. Its protein is CAWIAGGQVGELFF. This rearrangement joins TRBV30 to TRBJ2-2; 11 nucleotides align to TRBD2. This CDR3 has 14 residues. CDR1 is GTSNPN, CDR2 SVGIG, per germline (reference sequence). Losses at the gene ends were 4 bases for V and 7 bases for J; bases not matched to a gene: 5.

CDR3 protein: CASSFPRQGSGELFF. The DNA for the CDR3 is TGTGCCAGCAGTTTCCCTCGTCAGGGCTCCGGGGAGCTGTTTTTT. The chain employs TRBV27 and TRBJ2-2; possible D gene TRBD1, 5 bases. The CDR3 runs to 15 residues. V was pared by 3 bases and J by 6 bases, with 14 bases between. CDR1 and CDR2 (germline): MNHEY, SMNVEV (reference sequence).

This clone occurred a few times. This rearrangement joins TRBV9 to TRBJ1-1; D call uncertain. Trimming pared 0 bases from V and 1 base from J, leaving 7 bases between. CDR3 length: 14 residues. The germline gives CDR1 SGDLS, CDR2 YYNGEE. CDR3: CASSVGPGNTEAFF. CDR3 coding DNA: TGTGCCAGCAGCGTAGGTCCAGGGAACACTGAAGCTTTCTTT.

This rearrangement joins TRBV6-4 to TRBJ2-1; D is unresolved. The CDR3 is made up of 13 amino acids. In germline, CDR1 is MRHNA, CDR2 SNTAGT. Between the trimmed V and J ends, which lost 0 bases and 8 bases, there was a span of 8 bases. CDR3 bases: TGTGCCAGCAGTGACTCTGAGCGCCATGAGCAGTTCTTC. It codes for CASSDSERHEQFF.

V usage is TRBV11-2 and J usage is TRBJ2-7, with 14 bases that match TRBD2. Germline V gives CDR1 SGHAT, CDR2 FQNNGV. The trim removed 4 bases at V and 3 bases at J, leaving 2 bases unmatched. The CDR3 sequence is 15 residues long. Written as DNA, the CDR3 is TGTGCCAGCAGCTCGGGACTAGCGGGAGACTACGAGCAGTACTTC. Translated, it gives CASSSGLAGDYEQYF.

The chain uses TRBV7-9 and TRBJ1-5; 8 bases line up with TRBD1. Germline V gene lookup returns CDR1 SEHNR and CDR2 FQNEAQ (reference sequence). J was trimmed by 2 bases and V by 5 bases; bases with no gene match: 11. CDR3 size: 17 residues. The CDR3 DNA reads as TGTGCCAGCAGCCCGGGACAGGCCTGGGGGGGCAATCAGCCCCAGCATTTT. This codes for CASSPGQAWGGNQPQHF.

CDR3 region: CASSPPAGGASTDTQYF. DNA of the CDR3: TGTGCCAGCTCACCACCGGCCGGCGGTGCTAGCACAGATACGCAGTATTTT. V gene TRBV18 combines with J gene TRBJ2-3; D remains unclear. The V and J ends lost 0 bases and 0 bases respectively, with 13 bases between them. Per germline, CDR1 KGHSH and CDR2 LQKENI. This CDR3 has 17 amino acids. Full variable domain (rest looked up from reference TRBV18 and TRBJ2-3): NAGVMQNPRHLVRRRGQEARLRCSPMKGHSHVYWYRQLPEEGLKFMVYLQKENIIDESGMPKERFSAEFPKEGPSILRIQQVVRGDSAAYFCASSPPAGGASTDTQYFGPGTRLTVL.

The CDR3 nucleotides read TGTGCCAGCCTCAGGAGGCCTTCTAACTATGGCTACACCTTC. Protein product: CASLRRPSNYGYTF. J is TRBJ1-2 and V is TRBV2; D is unclear. This CDR3 region has 14 residues. Germline CDR1 SNHLY, CDR2 FYNNEI. The V gene lost 8 bases and the J gene lost 0 bases, with 13 bases spanning the gap. The variable domain in full, with the rest retrieved from reference TRBV2 and TRBJ1-2, is EPEVTQTPSHQVTQMGQEVILRCVPISNHLYFYWYRQILGQKVEFLVSFYNNEISEKSEIFDDQFSVERPDGSNFTLKIRSTKLEDSAMYFCASLRRPSNYGYTFGSGTRLTVV.

The J gene is TRBJ1-5, the V gene TRBV7-9, with D uncertain. The V end was cut by 0 bases, the J end by 0 bases, with 9 bases between. Per the germline V gene, CDR1 is SEHNR and CDR2 is FQNEAQ (reference sequence). The CDR3 sequence is 16 residues long. CDR3 sequence (DNA): TGTGCCAGCAGCTTAGCGGCTGAAGATAGCAATCAGCCCCAGCATTTT. The encoded protein is CASSLAAEDSNQPQHF.

This sequence joins TRBV7-9 and TRBJ1-2; D perhaps matches TRBD1 (5 bases). The CDR3 consists of 15 residues. V was cut by 4 bases and J by 2 bases, with 14 bases left in between. The germline V gene encodes CDR1 SEHNR and CDR2 FQNEAQ (reference sequence). CDR3 sequence: CASSSASEGNYGYTF. The CDR3 region has the DNA TGTGCCAGCAGCTCGGCCTCGGAGGGGAACTATGGCTACACCTTC. The full variable domain, rest sourced from reference TRBV7-9 and TRBJ1-2, is DTGVSQNPRHKITKRGQNVTFRCDPISEHNRLYWYRQTLGQGPEFLTYFQNEAQLEKSRLLSDRFSAERPKGSFSTLEIQRTEQGDSAMYLCASSSASEGNYGYTFGSGTRLTVV.

The gene calls are TRBV5-6 and TRBJ1-1; the D gene is possibly TRBD1 (5 bases). CDR3 length equals 14 residues. Germline CDR1 and CDR2: SGHDT and YYEEEE. V dropped 0 bases and J dropped 3 bases, with 9 bases sitting between them. This CDR3 reads CASSLAGGDTEAFF. The CDR3 DNA sequence: TGTGCCAGCAGCTTGGCCGGGGGGGACACTGAAGCTTTCTTT.

The CDR3 nucleotides are TGTGCCACCAGCAGAGGGGGGGACCTGAGGATAAATACGCAGTATTTT. Its translation: CATSRGGDLRINTQYF. The chain employs TRBV15 and TRBJ2-3, with TRBD2 as a possible D gene (6 bases). Per germline, CDR1 LNHNV and CDR2 YYDKDF (reference sequence). Trimming removed 1 base at V and 7 bases at J, with 18 bases between. The CDR3 contains 16 residues. The variable domain in full, with the rest retrieved from reference TRBV15 and TRBJ2-3, is DAMVIQNPRYQVTQFGKPVTLSCSQTLNHNVMYWYQQKSSQAPKLLFHYYDKDFNNEADTPDNFQSRRPNTSFCFLDIRSPGLGDTAMYLCATSRGGDLRINTQYFGPGTRLTVL.

The chain uses TRBV7-6 and TRBJ2-2; 11 bases map to TRBD1. The CDR3 totals 17 residues. After removal of 3 bases from V and 7 bases from J, the junction contained 10 bases not matched to a gene. Germline CDR1 is SGHVS and CDR2 is FNYEAQ. This CDR3 reads CASSLRGGQGVGGELFF. Here the CDR3 DNA reads TGTGCCAGCAGCTTGCGAGGGGGACAGGGGGTCGGCGGGGAGCTGTTTTTT.

V and J are TRBV12-5 and TRBJ2-1; tentative D call: TRBD1 (6 bases). The CDR3 runs 16 residues. The V gene's germline CDR1 is LGHNT and CDR2 FRNRAP. Trimming pared 5 bases from V and 0 bases from J, leaving 14 bases between. The CDR3 sequence is CASGPGQISSYNEQFF. CDR3 nucleotides: TGTGCTAGTGGTCCCGGACAGATCTCCTCCTACAATGAGCAGTTCTTC.

This clone was picked up a small number of times. The chain has TRBV6-5 and TRBJ1-1; D is perhaps TRBD1 (6 bases). With 6 bases removed from V and 3 bases from J, the gap between germline ends came to 14 bases. The CDR3 runs 14 residues. Germline CDR1 MNHEY, CDR2 SVGAGI. The CDR3 loop is CASSPDRMDTEAFF. The CDR3 bases are TGTGCCAGCAGCCCCGACAGGATGGACACTGAAGCTTTCTTT.

V usage is TRBV27 and J usage is TRBJ1-4, with D uncertain. Trimming took off 5 bases at V and 8 bases at J, with 18 bases between the two ends. The CDR3 extends over 15 amino acids. Germline CDR1 MNHEY, CDR2 SMNVEV (reference sequence). CDR3 coding DNA: TGTGCCAGCAGTATCCGGCCGGGGTTGGACGAAAAACTGTTTTTT. It yields the protein CASSIRPGLDEKLFF.

The chain is built from TRBV18 and TRBJ1-2; TRBD1 agrees at 7 bases. J was trimmed by 4 bases and V by 0 bases; bases with no gene match: 2. The germline CDR1 and CDR2 sequences are KGHSH and LQKENI. This CDR3 is 14 amino acids long. The CDR3 protein is CASSPPGQSYGYTF. The CDR3 DNA sequence: TGTGCCAGCTCACCACCGGGACAGAGCTATGGCTACACCTTC.

This clone occurred many times. CDR3 nucleotide sequence: TGTGCCAGCAGCCGACAGGATAATTCACCCCTCCACTTT. Its translation is CASSRQDNSPLHF. The rearrangement uses TRBV7-9 and TRBJ1-6, with D possibly TRBD1 on 6 matching bases. CDR1 and CDR2 from the germline V gene are SEHNR and FQNEAQ (reference sequence). Trimming took off 5 bases at V and 5 bases at J, with 7 bases between the two ends. The CDR3 consists of 13 residues.

This chain joins TRBV7-2 and TRBJ1-2, with a weak D call TRBD1 (5 bases). CDR1 and CDR2 from the germline V gene are SGHTA and FQGNSA. This CDR3 has 12 amino acids. V was cut by 5 bases and J by 7 bases, with 11 bases left in between. This CDR3 reads CASSAGGIGYTF. The CDR3 nucleotides read TGTGCCAGCAGCGCCGGGGGGATTGGCTACACCTTC.

The rearrangement joins TRBV9 to TRBJ2-1; 9 nucleotides line up with TRBD2. The V gene end was trimmed by 4 bases and the J gene end by 4 bases; junction bases not matched to a gene: 6. From germline, CDR1 is SGDLS and CDR2 YYNGEE. This CDR3 is 15 amino acids long. The CDR3 bases are TGTGCCAGCAGCTTCAGCGGGGGGTTGTACAATGAGCAGTTCTTC. It codes for CASSFSGGLYNEQFF.

The chain couples TRBV7-6 to TRBJ2-7; D uncertain. Trimming stripped 1 base from V and 2 bases from J, with 15 bases between. The CDR3 contains 16 residues. The germline CDR1 and CDR2 sequences are SGHVS and FNYEAQ. The CDR3 DNA follows: TGTGCCAGCAGCTTAGGTCATACCACCGAGACCTACGAGCAGTACTTC. Translation: CASSLGHTTETYEQYF. Using reference TRBV7-6 and TRBJ2-7 for the parts outside the CDR3, the full variable domain is GAGVSQSPRYKVTKRGQDVALRCDPISGHVSLYWYRQALGQGPEFLTYFNYEAQQDKSGLPNDRFSAERPEGSISTLTIQRTEQRDSAMYRCASSLGHTTETYEQYFGPGTRLTVT.

The chain joins TRBV28 to TRBJ1-5; D unclear. The CDR3 contains 15 residues. From germline, CDR1 is MDHEN and CDR2 SYDVKM. V dropped 4 bases and J dropped 7 bases, with 17 bases sitting between them. This CDR3 reads CASSSGGSLGQPQHF. CDR3 sequence (DNA): TGTGCCAGCAGTTCGGGCGGGTCATTGGGGCAGCCCCAGCATTTT.

This clone was picked up one time. At the DNA level, this CDR3 is encoded by other sequences in the same sample as well. This chain connects TRBV6-1 to TRBJ1-5; TRBD1 matches at 7 bases. CDR3 length: 13 amino acids. With V trimmed by 0 bases and J by 7 bases, 0 bases remained unmatched. Germline values: CDR1 MNHNS, CDR2 SASEGT. The chain's CDR3 is CASSEAGGQPQHF. CDR3 sequence (DNA): TGTGCCAGCAGTGAAGCAGGGGGCCAGCCCCAGCATTTT.

A few counts support this clone. This sequence joins TRBV5-1 and TRBJ1-2, with 7 bases fitting TRBD1. The CDR3 consists of 14 residues. The V and J ends lost 0 bases and 3 bases, in that order; junction bases with no gene match: 2. Germline lookup yields CDR1 SGHRS and CDR2 YFSETQ. The CDR3 is CASSLDTGDYGYTF. CDR3 coding DNA: TGCGCCAGCAGCTTGGATACAGGGGACTATGGCTACACCTTC.

The chain links TRBV2 to TRBJ1-1, with D perhaps TRBD1 (5 bases). Between the trimmed V and J ends, which lost 8 bases and 1 base, there was a span of 17 bases. In germline, CDR1 is SNHLY, CDR2 FYNNEI. There are 15 residues in the CDR3. The CDR3 reads CASFRPDMPNTEAFF. The CDR3 DNA is TGTGCCAGCTTTCGACCGGACATGCCGAACACTGAAGCTTTCTTT.

J is TRBJ2-5 and V is TRBV28; D unclear. Germline lookup yields CDR1 MDHEN and CDR2 SYDVKM. V shed 7 bases and J shed 6 bases, with 21 bases lying between them. The CDR3 totals 15 residues. The DNA for the CDR3 is TGTGCCAGCATGTCCCTCTCTGGCTTGAGGAAGACCCAGTACTTC. Translated: CASMSLSGLRKTQYF.

The rearrangement joins TRBV11-2 to TRBJ2-5, with TRBD1 matching over 7 bases. Germline trimming cut 5 bases from V and 5 bases from J; bases unmatched to any gene: 14. This CDR3 has 16 residues. CDR1 is SGHAT, CDR2 FQNNGV, per germline. CDR3: CASSPTSFQGVETQYF. The CDR3 bases are TGTGCCAGCAGCCCGACAAGCTTTCAGGGGGTGGAGACCCAGTACTTC.